The 16 T cell receptor beta chains reported below all come from one sample, sequenced in a study of T cells in Graves' hyperthyroidism and ophthalmopathy. The investigators amplified TCR beta CDR3 regions from RNA transcripts. When the TCR CDR3 underwent first-round RT-PCR, the HTBI primer set was used. One entry per CDR3 protein results from TCRdb running MiXCR on the multiplex PCR reads. The sample yields about 760,000 distinct CDR3 sequences, roughly a third seen once. Material: blood. Receptors were obtained from a middle-aged woman with Graves' hyperthyroidism.

Comment on this clonotype: The junction shows a germline mismatch at one end, possibly a read error. The genes are TRBV7-2 and TRBJ1-6; TRBD1 agrees at 7 bases. The germline CDR1 and CDR2 sequences are SGHTA and FQGNSA. CDR3 length: 17 residues. This CDR3 reads CASSFTAGGTLNSPFHF. CDR3 nucleotides: TGTGCCAGCAGCTTCACGGCAGGGGGTACCCTTAATTCACCCTTCCACTTT.

The sample holds a few counts of this clonotype. The rearrangement joins TRBV7-8 to TRBJ2-5, with D perhaps matching TRBD1 or TRBD2 (5 bases each). The J call is doubtful: the DNA matches TRBJ2-1 better. The CDR3 contains 14 residues. Germline values: CDR1 SGHVS, CDR2 FQNEAQ. The CDR3 here is CASSQRDRIGEQFF. As DNA, the CDR3 is TGTGCCAGCAGCCAAAGGGACCGCATAGGCGAGCAGTTCTTC.

This clonotype was seen at least ten times. The chain recombines TRBV19 with TRBJ1-6, with D possibly TRBD1 on 6 matching bases. The CDR3 extends over 14 amino acids. V lost 5 bases, J lost 9 bases, and 14 bases lay in between. Per germline, CDR1 LNHDA and CDR2 SQIVND (reference sequence). CDR3 sequence reads: CASSPIDRSSPLHF. CDR3 in DNA: TGTGCCAGTAGTCCAATAGACAGGTCTTCACCCCTCCACTTT.

The chain has TRBV7-9 and TRBJ2-2; D might be TRBD1 (6 bases). Germline lookup yields CDR1 SEHNR and CDR2 FQNEAQ (reference sequence). The CDR3 covers 13 residues. The V and J ends lost 4 bases and 7 bases respectively, with 10 bases between them. This CDR3 reads CASSSRGGGELFF. Here the CDR3 DNA reads TGTGCCAGCAGCTCCCGAGGGGGCGGGGAGCTGTTTTTT. The complete variable domain, with remaining parts taken from reference TRBV7-9 and TRBJ2-2, reads DTGVSQNPRHKITKRGQNVTFRCDPISEHNRLYWYRQTLGQGPEFLTYFQNEAQLEKSRLLSDRFSAERPKGSFSTLEIQRTEQGDSAMYLCASSSRGGGELFFGEGSRLTVL.

This clonotype has a handful of counts. The chain uses TRBV9 and TRBJ2-7; D ambiguous. V dropped 0 bases and J dropped 2 bases, with 9 bases sitting between them. Germline CDR1 reads SGDLS; CDR2 reads YYNGEE. This CDR3 is 14 amino acids long. CDR3 sequence reads: CASSVAASTYEQYF. The CDR3 DNA is TGTGCCAGCAGCGTAGCCGCCAGCACCTACGAGCAGTACTTC.

Comments on this clonotype: A clone one base away is much larger, so this may be a read error. The rearrangement uses TRBV9 and TRBJ2-5; possibly TRBD1 for D (6 bases). The CDR3 length is 14 residues. Germline V lookup: CDR1 SGDLS, CDR2 YYNGEE. The CDR3 DNA reads TGTGCCAGCAGCGTGGACAGCCGGAAAGAGGCCCAGTACTTC. Protein sequence: CASSVDSRKEAQYF.

This clonotype was found many times. This sequence joins TRBV24-1 and TRBJ1-2; 8 nucleotides line up with TRBD1. CDR1 and CDR2 from the germline V gene are KGHDR and SFDVKD. The CDR3 runs 13 residues. J was trimmed by 3 bases and V by 12 bases; bases with no gene match: 8. CDR3 sequence: CAPVPGQDYGYTF. CDR3 bases: TGTGCCCCCGTCCCGGGACAGGACTATGGCTACACCTTC.

As concerns this clonotype: One base away lies a much larger clone, so this may be a sequencing read error. This chain uses TRBV5-1 with TRBJ2-2; 7 bases are shared with TRBD1. CDR3 size: 14 residues. Per the germline V gene, CDR1 is SGHRS and CDR2 is YFSETQ. V lost 3 bases, J lost 3 bases, and 2 bases stayed unmatched. The CDR3 sequence is CASSYTGDTGELFF. The CDR3 coding sequence is TGCGCCAGCAGCTACACAGGGGACACCGGGGAGCTGTTTTTT.

V is TRBV7-8 and J is TRBJ1-6; the D is unclear. From germline, CDR1 is SGHVS and CDR2 FQNEAQ. V was pared by 6 bases and J by 12 bases, with 15 bases between. The CDR3 is 13 amino acids. CDR3 sequence: CASSSPGVRPLHF. In nucleotides, the CDR3 is TGTGCCAGCAGTTCCCCCGGGGTCAGACCCCTCCACTTT.

This clonotype was recorded a few times. The chain joins TRBV5-1 to TRBJ2-6, with D possibly being TRBD1 (7 bases). CDR3 size: 19 residues. Germline V gene sequence: CDR1 SGHRS, CDR2 YFSETQ. Trimming pared 0 bases from V and 0 bases from J, leaving 16 bases between. CDR3 coding DNA: TGCGCCAGCAGCTTGGCCAGGGGGGCCTCGAGCTCTGGGGCCAACGTCCTGACTTTC. It translates to CASSLARGASSSGANVLTF.

About this clonotype: A much larger clonotype is one base distant, so this may be a read error. Without the conserved terminal phenylalanine or tryptophan, this CDR3 likely stems from a read error. The rearrangement links TRBV29-1 to TRBJ1-1; the D is unclear. The V and J ends lost 8 bases and 1 base respectively, with 8 bases between them. The CDR3 consists of 11 residues. Germline V CDR1 and CDR2: SQVTM, ANQGSEA. The CDR3 DNA sequence: TGCAGCCCGTCAAGGAACACTGAAGCTTTCTAT. It yields the protein CSPSRNTEAFY.

This clonotype was counted a single time. The genes are TRBV19 and TRBJ1-1; 7 positions match TRBD1. CDR1 and CDR2 from the germline V gene are LNHDA and SQIVND (reference sequence). CDR3 length: 14 amino acids. V was pared by 6 bases and J by 2 bases, with 6 bases of the junction left unmatched. CDR3 DNA sequence: TGTGCCAGTAGACTGAACAGGGGAAACACTGAAGCTTTCTTT. This sequence encodes CASRLNRGNTEAFF. Together with reference TRBV19 and TRBJ1-1, the CDR3 gives the full variable domain: DGGITQSPKYLFRKEGQNVTLSCEQNLNHDAMYWYRQDPGQGLRLIYYSQIVNDFQKGDIAEGYSVSREKKESFPLTVTSAQKNPTAFYLCASRLNRGNTEAFFGQGTRLTVV.

This clonotype was counted only a few times. The chain carries TRBV6-2 or TRBV6-3 and TRBJ1-2; no clear D. Germline CDR1 MNHEY, CDR2 SVGEGT. The CDR3 covers 13 residues. Trimming stripped 0 bases from V and 8 bases from J, with 10 bases between. Here the CDR3 DNA reads TGTGCCAGCAGTTACTCACGAGGAGGGGGCTACACCTTC. This codes for CASSYSRGGGYTF.

This clonotype was observed many times. Its ends do not fully match the called genes, so a read error is possible. CDR3 nucleotide sequence: TGTGCCAGCAGTGAGAAGACAGGGAACGGGGAGCTGTTTTTT. Translating it yields CASSEKTGNGELFF. This chain uses TRBV10-3 with TRBJ2-2; 7 nucleotides line up with TRBD1. Germline V gene sequence: CDR1 ENHRY, CDR2 SYGVKD. This CDR3 spans 14 amino acids.

This clonotype was recorded at least ten times. The V and J genes are TRBV5-5 and TRBJ2-7; D is possibly TRBD1 (6 bases). CDR1 is SGHKS, CDR2 YYEKEE, per germline (reference sequence). There are 15 residues in the CDR3. The V gene lost 3 bases and the J gene lost 2 bases, with 15 bases spanning the gap. This chain's CDR3 is CASSSPGQSTYEQYF. DNA for the CDR3: TGTGCCAGCAGCTCACCGGGACAAAGTACCTACGAGCAGTACTTC.

The V call is TRBV19, the J call TRBJ1-1; unclear D gene. The CDR3 loop spans 14 amino acids. The germline CDR1 and CDR2 sequences are LNHDA and SQIVND (reference sequence). Trimming took off 9 bases at V and 0 bases at J, with 14 bases between the two ends. The CDR3: CASSFSLMNTEAFF. As DNA, the CDR3 is TGTGCCAGCAGTTTCTCACTAATGAACACTGAAGCTTTCTTT.